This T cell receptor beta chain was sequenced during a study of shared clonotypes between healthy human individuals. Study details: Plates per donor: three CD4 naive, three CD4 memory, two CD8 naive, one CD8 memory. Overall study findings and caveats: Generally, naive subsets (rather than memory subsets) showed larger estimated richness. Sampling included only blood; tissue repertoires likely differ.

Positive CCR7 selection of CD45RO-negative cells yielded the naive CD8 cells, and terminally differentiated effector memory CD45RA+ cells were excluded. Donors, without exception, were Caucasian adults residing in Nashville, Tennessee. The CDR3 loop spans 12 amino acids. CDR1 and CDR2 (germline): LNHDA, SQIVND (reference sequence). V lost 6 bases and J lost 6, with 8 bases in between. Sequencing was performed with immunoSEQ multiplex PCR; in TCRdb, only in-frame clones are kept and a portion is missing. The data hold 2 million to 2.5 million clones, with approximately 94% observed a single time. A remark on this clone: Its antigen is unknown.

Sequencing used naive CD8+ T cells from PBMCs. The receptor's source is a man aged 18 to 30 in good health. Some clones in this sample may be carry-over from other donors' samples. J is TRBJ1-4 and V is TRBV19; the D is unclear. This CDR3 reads CASRDAYEKLFF. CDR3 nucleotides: TGTGCCAGTAGGGACGCTTATGAAAAACTGTTTTTT.